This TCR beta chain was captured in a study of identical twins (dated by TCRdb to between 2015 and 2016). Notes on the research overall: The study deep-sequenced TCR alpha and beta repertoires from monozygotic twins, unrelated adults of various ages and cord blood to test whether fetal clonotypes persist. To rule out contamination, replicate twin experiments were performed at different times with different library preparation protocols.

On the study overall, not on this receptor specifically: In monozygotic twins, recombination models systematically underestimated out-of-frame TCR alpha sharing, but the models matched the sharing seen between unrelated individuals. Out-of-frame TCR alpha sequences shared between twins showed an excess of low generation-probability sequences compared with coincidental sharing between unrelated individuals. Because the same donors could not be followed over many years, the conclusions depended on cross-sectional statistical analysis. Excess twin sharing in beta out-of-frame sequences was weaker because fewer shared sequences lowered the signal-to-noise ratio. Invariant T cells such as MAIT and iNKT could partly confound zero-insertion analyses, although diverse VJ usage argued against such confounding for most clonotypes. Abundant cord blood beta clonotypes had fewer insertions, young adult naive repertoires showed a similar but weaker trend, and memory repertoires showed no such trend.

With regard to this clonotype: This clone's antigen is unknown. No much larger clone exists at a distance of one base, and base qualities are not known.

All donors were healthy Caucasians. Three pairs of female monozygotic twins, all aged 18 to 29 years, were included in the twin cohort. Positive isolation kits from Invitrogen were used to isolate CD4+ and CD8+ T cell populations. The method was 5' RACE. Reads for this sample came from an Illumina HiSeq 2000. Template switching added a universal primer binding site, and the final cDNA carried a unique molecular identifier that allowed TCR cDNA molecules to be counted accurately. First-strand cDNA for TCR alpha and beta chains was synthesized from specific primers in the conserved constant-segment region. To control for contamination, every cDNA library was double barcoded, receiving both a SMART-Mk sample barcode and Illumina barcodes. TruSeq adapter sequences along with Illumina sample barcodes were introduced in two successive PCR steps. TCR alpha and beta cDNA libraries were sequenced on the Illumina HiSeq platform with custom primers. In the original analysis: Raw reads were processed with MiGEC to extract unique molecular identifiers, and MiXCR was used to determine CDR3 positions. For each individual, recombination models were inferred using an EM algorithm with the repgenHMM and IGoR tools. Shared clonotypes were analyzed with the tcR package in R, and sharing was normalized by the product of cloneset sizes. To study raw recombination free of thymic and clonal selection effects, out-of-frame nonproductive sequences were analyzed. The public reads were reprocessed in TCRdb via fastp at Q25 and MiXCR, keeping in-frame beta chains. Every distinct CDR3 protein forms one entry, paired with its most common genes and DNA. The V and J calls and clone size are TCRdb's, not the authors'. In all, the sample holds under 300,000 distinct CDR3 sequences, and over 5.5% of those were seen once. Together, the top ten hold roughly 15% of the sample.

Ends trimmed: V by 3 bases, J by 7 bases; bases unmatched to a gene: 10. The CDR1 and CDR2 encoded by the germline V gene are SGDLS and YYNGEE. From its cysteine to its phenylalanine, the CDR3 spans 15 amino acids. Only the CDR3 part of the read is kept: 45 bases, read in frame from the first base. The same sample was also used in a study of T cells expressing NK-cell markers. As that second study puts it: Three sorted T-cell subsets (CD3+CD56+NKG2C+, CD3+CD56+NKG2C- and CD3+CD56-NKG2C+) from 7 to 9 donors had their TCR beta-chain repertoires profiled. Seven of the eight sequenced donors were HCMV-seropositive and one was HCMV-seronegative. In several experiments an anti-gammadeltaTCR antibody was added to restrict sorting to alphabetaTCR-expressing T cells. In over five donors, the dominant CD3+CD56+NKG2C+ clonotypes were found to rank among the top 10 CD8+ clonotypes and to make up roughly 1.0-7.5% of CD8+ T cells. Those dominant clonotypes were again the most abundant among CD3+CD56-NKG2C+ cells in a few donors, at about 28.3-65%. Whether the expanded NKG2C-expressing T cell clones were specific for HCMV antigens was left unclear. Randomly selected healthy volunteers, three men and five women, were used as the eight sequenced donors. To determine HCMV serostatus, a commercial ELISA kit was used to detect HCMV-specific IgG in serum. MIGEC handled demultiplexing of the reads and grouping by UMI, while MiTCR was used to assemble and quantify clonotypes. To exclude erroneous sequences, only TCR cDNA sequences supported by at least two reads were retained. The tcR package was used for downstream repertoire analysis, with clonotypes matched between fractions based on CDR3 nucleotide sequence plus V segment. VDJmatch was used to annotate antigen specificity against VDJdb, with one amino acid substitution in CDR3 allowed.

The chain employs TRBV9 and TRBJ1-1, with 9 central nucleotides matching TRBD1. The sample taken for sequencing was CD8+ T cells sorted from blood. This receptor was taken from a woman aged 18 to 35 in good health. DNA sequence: TGTGCCAGCAGCGGAGAGAACAGGGGGCTGATTGAAGCTTTCTTT. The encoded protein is CASSGENRGLIEAFF.